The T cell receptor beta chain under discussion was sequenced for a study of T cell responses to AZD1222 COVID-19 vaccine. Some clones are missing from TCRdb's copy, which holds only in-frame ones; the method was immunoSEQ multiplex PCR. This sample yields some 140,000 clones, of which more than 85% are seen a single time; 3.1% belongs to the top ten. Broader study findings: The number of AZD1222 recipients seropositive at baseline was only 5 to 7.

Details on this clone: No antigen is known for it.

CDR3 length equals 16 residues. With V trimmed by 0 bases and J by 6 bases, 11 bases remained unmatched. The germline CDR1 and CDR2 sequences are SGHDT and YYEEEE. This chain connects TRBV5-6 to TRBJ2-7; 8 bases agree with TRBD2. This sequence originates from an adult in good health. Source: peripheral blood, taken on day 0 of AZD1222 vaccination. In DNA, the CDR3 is TGTGCCAGCAGCTTGGCGGGGGGGCCCTCCGCTACCGAGCAGTACTTC. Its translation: CASSLAGGPSATEQYF.